This T cell receptor (beta chain) was captured by sequencing in a study of human T cells and chemical hapten exposure. This clonotype came up a few times. The antigen is not known. Time point meaning: pre-sensitization, week 0. Treatment given: therapeutic diphenylcyclopropenone sensitization with weekly scalp DPC. Blood was collected ahead of every patch test applied. Findings of the study overall: A positive correlation with patch test score was shown by PT1 expanded TCR counts. Donors' alopecia may make their immune response differ from healthy people's.

The germline V gene has CDR1 ENHRY and CDR2 SYGVKD. The CDR3 has 14 amino acids. V trimming: 3 bases; J trimming: 10 bases; junction bases outside the gene matches: 7. Each CDR3 protein is one row after TCRdb ran MiXCR on the RACE reads. Of some 300,000 distinct CDR3 sequences listed, approximately 5.8% are singletons. The chain combines TRBV10-3 with TRBJ2-4, with 9 bases that match TRBD1. This specimen consisted of whole blood, obtained in connection with sensitization to the hapten diphenylcyclopropenone (DPC). The receptor comes from a woman under 30 with alopecia areata. Some clones in this sample may be carry-over from other donors' samples. The CDR3 DNA sequence: TGTGCCATCAGTGATGGGACAGGGCAAGGGATTCAGTACTTC. Its protein is CAISDGTGQGIQYF.